This is a list of T cell receptor beta chains from one sample in a study of T cell responses to AZD1222 COVID-19 vaccine. This table comes from immunoSEQ multiplex PCR, and its TCRdb copy is limited to in-frame clones, with some not included. The sample yields around 58,000 clones, around 84% seen once. Sequencing used peripheral blood, obtained on day 0 of AZD1222 vaccination. Receptors were obtained from an adult in good health. Both conserved end residues are part of each CDR3. A D gene is named only where the DNA matches it firmly. Clone sizes are given selectively: once, few, many, or a class where the clone is expanded.

TRBD2,.,TRBJ2-3,TRBV20-1,TGCAGTGCTAGTCCAGCGGGAGATCAAGATACGCAGTATTTT,CSASPAGDQDTQYF
TRBD1,.,TRBJ1-4,TRBV7-9,TGTGCCAGCAGCCCGGGACAGGGTAATGAAAAACTGTTTTTT,CASSPGQGNEKLFF
.,.,TRBJ2-3,TRBV15,TGTGCCACCAGCTCCAGGGTAGCAGATACGCAGTATTTT,CATSSRVADTQYF
.,.,TRBJ1-1,TRBV18,TGTGCCAGCTCACGAGACAGGCCAAACACTGAAGCTTTCTTT,CASSRDRPNTEAFF
TRBD2,.,TRBJ2-3,TRBV27,TGTGCCAGCAGTACCTTCAAGGGCGGGAGTAGCACAGATACGCAGTATTTT,CASSTFKGGSSTDTQYF
.,.,TRBJ2-7,TRBV6-2/TRBV6-3,TGTGCCAGCAGTCGGGCCCTGGGCGTCTTCGAGCAGTACTTC,CASSRALGVFEQYF
TRBD2,.,TRBJ2-5,TRBV7-6,TGTGCCAGCAGCTCTCTTAGCGGGAGGGCCCCAGAGACCCAGTACTTC,CASSSLSGRAPETQYF
TRBD1,.,TRBJ1-6,TRBV24-1,TGTGCCACCAGTGATTCCAGACAGGGAAATTCACCCCTCCACTTT,CATSDSRQGNSPLHF
.,.,TRBJ2-7,TRBV13,TGTGCCAGCAGCTCATCATACGAGCAGTACTTC,CASSSSYEQYF
TRBD2,.,TRBJ2-3,TRBV7-2,TGTGCCAGCAGCTTAGGGGCCGCGGGAGCGCGGGGCACAGATACGCAGTATTTT,CASSLGAAGARGTDTQYF
TRBD1,.,TRBJ1-2,TRBV5-1,TGCGCCAGCAGCCCGTGGGACAGCAACTATGGCTACACCTTC,CASSPWDSNYGYTF
.,.,TRBJ2-4,TRBV5-1,TGCGCCAGCAGCTACGGACTAGCCAAAAACATTCAGTACTTC,CASSYGLAKNIQYF
.,.,TRBJ2-2,TRBV7-7,TGTGCCAGCAGCTTAGATTTGGAAAAAGCGAACACCGGGGAGCTGTTTTTT,CASSLDLEKANTGELFF
.,.,TRBJ2-7,TRBV24-1,TGTGCCACCAGTGAGAGCGGGCGAGACTCCTACGAGCAGTACTTC,CATSESGRDSYEQYF
.,.,TRBJ2-5,TRBV11-3,TGTGCCAGCAGCTTTCAACAGGGAAAGGGACAAGAGACCCAGTACTTC,CASSFQQGKGQETQYF
TRBD1,.,TRBJ1-5,TRBV11-3,TGTGCCAGCAGCTTAGAGTCTGTAGGACAGGTCCTTAGCAATCAGCCCCAGCATTTT,CASSLESVGQVLSNQPQHF
TRBD1,.,TRBJ2-1,TRBV15,TGTGCCACCAGGGTCGACAGGGTGAGTGGCAATGAGCAGTTCTTC,CATRVDRVSGNEQFF
.,.,TRBJ1-1,TRBV6-5,TGTGCCAGCAGTTACTCTTTCTCCCGGAATGAAGCTTTCTTT,CASSYSFSRNEAFF
.,.,TRBJ1-6,TRBV7-2,TGTGCCAGCAGCTTAGAGGGGCAAAAGAATTCACCCCTCCACTTT,CASSLEGQKNSPLHF
.,.,TRBJ1-3,TRBV11-2,TGTGCCAGCAGCTTACTACAGGCCGGAAACACCATATATTTT,CASSLLQAGNTIYF
.,.,TRBJ1-2,TRBV5-4,TGTGCCAGCAGCCAAGCGGGGGGCTACACCTTC,CASSQAGGYTF
.,.,TRBJ1-6,TRBV7-6,TGTGCCAGCAGCTCTCGGACGGAACCAAATTCACCCCTCCACTTT,CASSSRTEPNSPLHF
.,.,TRBJ1-3,TRBV6-5,TGTGCCAGCAGTCGGAGTTCGAGCTCTGGAAACACCATATATTTT,CASSRSSSSGNTIYF
TRBD2,.,TRBJ2-1,TRBV4-1,TGCGCCAGCAGCCAAGATGGACTAGCGATCACCTACAATGAGCAGTTCTTC,CASSQDGLAITYNEQFF
.,.,TRBJ2-1,TRBV27,TGTGCCAGCAGTTTCGGCAGGGGCAATGAGCAGTTCTTC,CASSFGRGNEQFF
.,once,TRBJ1-1,TRBV28,TGTGCCAGCAGTTTAGCGGGTTCGGCTTTCTTT,CASSLAGSAFF
.,.,TRBJ2-1,TRBV10-1,TGCGCCAGCCAAAAAGCGGCAAGCTCCTACAATGAGCAGTTCTTC,CASQKAASSYNEQFF
.,few,TRBJ1-2,TRBV7-9,TGTGCCAGCAGCCTCAGGATCCGGACAGATAACTATGGCTACACCTTC,CASSLRIRTDNYGYTF
TRBD2,.,TRBJ2-3,TRBV18,TGTGCCAGCTCATCTCTAGCGGGAGACAGAGATACGCAGTATTTT,CASSSLAGDRDTQYF
.,.,TRBJ1-4,TRBV5-4,TGTGCCAGCAGCTTCAGCGGAGGGAATGAAAAACTGTTTTTT,CASSFSGGNEKLFF
TRBD1,.,TRBJ1-6,TRBV7-3,TGTGCCAGCAGCTGGACAGGGACCGGGAATTCACCCCTCCACTTT,CASSWTGTGNSPLHF
.,.,TRBJ1-2,TRBV7-9,TGTGCCAGCAGCCCAGGGCTCTGGGGAGGCTACACCTTC,CASSPGLWGGYTF
TRBD1,.,TRBJ2-4,TRBV5-1,TGCGCCAGCAGCTTGGTGGCCGGACAGGAAAACATTCAGTACTTC,CASSLVAGQENIQYF
.,.,TRBJ2-5,TRBV12-3/TRBV12-4,TGTGCCAGCAGTTGGAATGAGGAGACCCAGTACTTC,CASSWNEETQYF
.,.,TRBJ1-5,TRBV6-2/TRBV6-3,TGTGCCAGCAGTTACCTCCCCGGGGAAGGGCAGATCAATCAGCCCCAGCATTTT,CASSYLPGEGQINQPQHF
TRBD1,once,TRBJ2-7,TRBV7-2,TGTGCCAGCAGCGCTTGGACAGGGGGATACTACGAGCAGTACTTC,CASSAWTGGYYEQYF
TRBD1,.,TRBJ1-1,TRBV7-2,TGTGCCAGCAGCTTGCAGGGGGAAACTGAAGCTTTCTTT,CASSLQGETEAFF
TRBD1,.,TRBJ2-7,TRBV28,TGTGCCAGCAGTTTAACGGGACAGGGGAGGAGAGAGCAGTACTTC,CASSLTGQGRREQYF
.,few,TRBJ1-1,TRBV30,TGTGCCTGGAGTGTATGGGGGGGGATGAACACTGAAGCTTTCTTT,CAWSVWGGMNTEAFF
.,.,TRBJ1-1,TRBV10-3,TGTGCCATCAGTGGTAGACAGGAGAACACTGAAGCTTTCTTT,CAISGRQENTEAFF
TRBD2,once,TRBJ2-3,TRBV9,TGTGCCAGCAGCGTAGCCCGGACTAGCGGGAGATTCACAGATACGCAGTATTTT,CASSVARTSGRFTDTQYF
.,.,TRBJ2-1,TRBV12-3/TRBV12-4,TGTGCCAGCAGTTTACGGGGTAATGAGCAGTTCTTC,CASSLRGNEQFF
.,.,TRBJ1-5,TRBV10-3,TGTGCCATCAGGGACGTAGGAGGGCCCCAGCATTTT,CAIRDVGGPQHF
.,once,TRBJ2-2,TRBV7-2,TGTGCCAGCAGTTTAGATGGATTCTCTACCGGGGAGCTGTTTTTT,CASSLDGFSTGELFF
TRBD1,.,TRBJ2-1,TRBV19,TGTGCCAGTAATTGGGGACAGGGCGGTCCCGAGCAGTTCTTC,CASNWGQGGPEQFF
TRBD1,.,TRBJ1-6,TRBV6-5,TGTGCCAGCAGTTACCAGACAGGGTATAATTCACCCCTCCACTTT,CASSYQTGYNSPLHF
.,.,TRBJ2-5,TRBV19,TGTGCCAGTAGTACTCACCCCGGAGAGACCCAGTACTTC,CASSTHPGETQYF
TRBD1,.,TRBJ1-4,TRBV23-1,TGCGCCAGCAGGAACTCGGACAGGGAAACTAATGAAAAACTGTTTTTT,CASRNSDRETNEKLFF
TRBD1,.,TRBJ1-6,TRBV5-1,TGCGCCAGCAGCCCCCTCAGGGGGACAGGGAATTCACCCCTCCACTTT,CASSPLRGTGNSPLHF
TRBD1,.,TRBJ2-1,TRBV6-2/TRBV6-3,TGTGCCAGCAGCTCTAGGGACAGGAGTAACAATGAGCAGTTCTTC,CASSSRDRSNNEQFF
.,.,TRBJ2-7,TRBV7-7,TGTGCCAGCAGCTTAGGTGCAGGGGATAGCTACGAGCAGTACTTC,CASSLGAGDSYEQYF